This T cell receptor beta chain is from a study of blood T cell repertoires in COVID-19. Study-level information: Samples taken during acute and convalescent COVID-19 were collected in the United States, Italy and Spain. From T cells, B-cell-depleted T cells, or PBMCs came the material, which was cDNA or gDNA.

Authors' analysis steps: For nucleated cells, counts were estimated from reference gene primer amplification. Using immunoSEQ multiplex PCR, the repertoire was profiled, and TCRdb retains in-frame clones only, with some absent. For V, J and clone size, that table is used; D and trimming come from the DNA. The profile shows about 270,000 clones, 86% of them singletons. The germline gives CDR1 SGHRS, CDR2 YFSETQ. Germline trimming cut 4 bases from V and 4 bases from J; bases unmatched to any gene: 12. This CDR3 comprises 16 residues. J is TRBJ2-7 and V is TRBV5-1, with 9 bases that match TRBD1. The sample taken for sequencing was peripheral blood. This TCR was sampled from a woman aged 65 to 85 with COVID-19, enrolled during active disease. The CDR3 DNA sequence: TGCGCCAGCAGCCGCCGACAGGGACAGGGAGAGTACGAGCAGTACTTC. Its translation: CASSRRQGQGEYEQYF.